These 2 T cell receptor beta chains were all obtained from the same sample, sequenced in a study of regulatory T cells in long-lasting Graves disease. Building the TCR beta libraries relied on iRepertoire HTBI primers, and CDR3 regions underwent Arm-PCR. One entry per CDR3 protein results from TCRdb running MiXCR on the multiplex PCR reads. The sample lists approximately 690,000 distinct CDR3 sequences, around 30% seen once, with around 42% in the top ten. Specified time point: persistent/refractory GD, antithyroid drugs over 5 years with positive TRAb. Following extraction of RNA from PBMCs, that RNA was used to make the TCR library. The source material was peripheral blood mononuclear cells (PBMCs), sampled when the disease was refractory, from a patient treated with antithyroid drugs. All receptors come from a female donor with Graves disease.

V and J are TRBV19 and TRBJ1-1; D is possibly TRBD1 (5 bases). CDR3 length: 13 amino acids. The germline V gene has CDR1 LNHDA and CDR2 SQIVND (reference sequence). With 7 bases removed from V and 5 bases from J, the gap between germline ends came to 14 bases. The CDR3, as DNA: TGTGCCAGTACGGTGGGGAGGGGAACTGAAGCTTTCTTT. It yields the protein CASTVGRGTEAFF.

This clonotype is a singleton in its sample. The chain carries TRBV6-5 and TRBJ2-7; D not certain. The CDR3 totals 14 residues. The V and J ends lost 0 bases and 0 bases respectively, with 6 bases between them. Germline CDR1 is MNHEY and CDR2 is SVGAGI. CDR3 DNA sequence: TGTGCCAGCAGTTACTCCTACAGCTCCTACGAGCAGTACTTC. Amino acids: CASSYSYSSYEQYF.